This T cell receptor beta chain was recovered during a study of immune evolution from preneoplasia to lung adenocarcinoma. Study-wide results and limits: Top clone frequencies peaked in normal lung, apparently declining through invasive adenocarcinoma. Later-stage lesions seemingly showed higher T cell density and diversity than normal lung.

Patients had resection in Japan or China between the mid-2010s and the late 2010s. From germline, CDR1 is SQVTM and CDR2 ANQGSEA. The CDR3 totals 14 residues. J gave up 5 bases and V 4 bases, and 6 bases lay outside the gene matches. This clone was seen only a few times. Its target is unknown. Generated by immunoSEQ multiplex PCR, the TCRdb table keeps only in-frame clones and is missing some. The sample has 3,500 to 5,500 clones; more than 60% are singletons. This chain uses TRBV29-1 with TRBJ2-1, with TRBD2 matching over 9 bases. The receptor was derived from a donor at least 70 years old with lung adenocarcinoma. Sequencing was carried out using FFPE adjacent normal lung tissue. The CDR3 DNA is TGCAGCGTTGTCCGAGCGGGAGGCAACAATGAGCAGTTCTTC. Translation gives CSVVRAGGNNEQFF.